Each of the 6 T cell receptor beta chains below was sequenced from the same sample in a study of human T cells and chemical hapten exposure. Sample time point: patch test 1, 2 weeks after DPC sensitization. Treatment denoted: therapeutic diphenylcyclopropenone sensitization with weekly scalp DPC. TCRdb redid the calling of the RACE reads with MiXCR, one entry per CDR3 protein. The table shows around 110,000 distinct CDR3 sequences, with around 10% occurring only once. The sample here was whole blood, taken in connection with sensitization to the hapten diphenylcyclopropenone (DPC). The receptors originated from a woman in her forties or fifties with alopecia areata. Some clones in this sample may be carry-over from other donors' samples.

The V and J genes are TRBV5-1 and TRBJ2-5; weak D call: TRBD2 (5 bases). Germline CDR1 is SGHRS and CDR2 is YFSETQ. The length of the CDR3 is 14 residues. V was pared by 2 bases and J by 0 bases, with 8 bases between. The CDR3 region has the DNA TGCGCCAGCAGCTTCCCCGGGAACCAAGAGACCCAGTACTTC. Translating it yields CASSFPGNQETQYF.

The chain uses TRBV12-3 or TRBV12-4 and TRBJ2-1; no definite D call. V lost 2 bases and J lost 8, with 7 bases in between. The CDR3 is 12 amino acids. CDR3: CASSLNTDEQFF. The CDR3 nucleotides read TGTGCCAGCAGTTTAAATACAGATGAGCAGTTCTTC.

This clonotype was seen a few times. The rearrangement uses TRBV27 and TRBJ1-1; D is possibly TRBD1 (5 bases). From germline, CDR1 is MNHEY and CDR2 SMNVEV (reference sequence). The V gene lost 6 bases and the J gene lost 3 bases, with 14 bases spanning the gap. The CDR3 covers 14 residues. The CDR3: CASRWTLGDTEAFF. Written as DNA, the CDR3 is TGTGCCAGCAGATGGACTCTAGGGGACACTGAAGCTTTCTTT.

The chain has TRBV28 and TRBJ2-7; D remains ambiguous. The CDR3 totals 13 residues. The V and J ends lost 8 bases and 3 bases respectively, with 14 bases between them. The germline V gene has CDR1 MDHEN and CDR2 SYDVKM. The CDR3, as DNA: TGTGCCAGCGGAGAGTCCACCCGCTACGAGCAGTACTTC. It translates to CASGESTRYEQYF. Drawing the rest from reference TRBV28 and TRBJ2-7, the complete variable domain is DVKVTQSSRYLVKRTGEKVFLECVQDMDHENMFWYRQDPGLGLRLIYFSYDVKMKEKGDIPEGYSVSREKKERFSLILESASTNQTSMYLCASGESTRYEQYFGPGTRLTVT.

There are a few counts of this clonotype. The CDR3 loop is CASSLGYEGQRNTEAFF. The CDR3 DNA reads as TGTGCCAGCAGCTTAGGATATGAAGGACAGAGAAACACTGAAGCTTTCTTT. The chain combines TRBV11-2 with TRBJ1-1; the D gene is possibly TRBD1 (6 bases). The germline CDR1 and CDR2 sequences are SGHAT and FQNNGV. There are 17 residues in the CDR3. The V gene lost 1 base and the J gene lost 2 bases, with 17 bases spanning the gap.

This clonotype is a singleton in its sample. The rearrangement links TRBV29-1 to TRBJ1-1, with no clear D. Deletions cut 7 bases from V and 3 bases from J, with 9 bases between. CDR1 and CDR2 from the germline V gene are SQVTM and ANQGSEA. CDR3 size: 11 residues. CDR3 nucleotides: TGCAGCGCTTTAAGAGACACTGAAGCTTTCTTT. This codes for CSALRDTEAFF.